This T cell receptor beta chain was observed in a study of blood T cell repertoires in COVID-19. Across the whole study: T cells, B-cell-depleted T cells, or PBMCs provided the cDNA or gDNA that served as material.

Trimming cost V 4 bases and J 4 bases, with 10 bases left between them. The CDR3 consists of 12 residues. Per the germline V gene, CDR1 is GTSNPN and CDR2 is SVGIG (reference sequence). Method: immunoSEQ multiplex PCR; TCRdb's copy keeps in-frame clones and lacks some. This table has 150,000 to 160,000 clones, 75% to 90% appearing once. This sequence originates from an older woman with acute or convalescent COVID-19. V is TRBV30 and J is TRBJ1-2; D unclear. The sequenced sample consisted of peripheral blood. The chain's CDR3 is CAWTQNFYGYTF. In DNA, the CDR3 is TGTGCCTGGACACAGAACTTCTATGGCTACACCTTC.